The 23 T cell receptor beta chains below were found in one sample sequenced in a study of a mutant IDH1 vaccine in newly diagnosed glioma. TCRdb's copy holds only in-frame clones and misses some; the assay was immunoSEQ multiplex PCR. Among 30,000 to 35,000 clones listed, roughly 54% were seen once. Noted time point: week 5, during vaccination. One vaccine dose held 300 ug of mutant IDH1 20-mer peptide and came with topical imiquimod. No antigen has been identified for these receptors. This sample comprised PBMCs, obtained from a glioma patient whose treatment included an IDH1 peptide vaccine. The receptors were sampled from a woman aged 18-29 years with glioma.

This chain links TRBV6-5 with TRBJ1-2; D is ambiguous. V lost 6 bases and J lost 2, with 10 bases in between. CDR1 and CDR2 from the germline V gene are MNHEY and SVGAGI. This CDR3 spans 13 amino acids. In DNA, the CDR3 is TGTGCCAGCAGACCAGACGGGAACTATGGCTACACCTTC. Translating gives CASRPDGNYGYTF.

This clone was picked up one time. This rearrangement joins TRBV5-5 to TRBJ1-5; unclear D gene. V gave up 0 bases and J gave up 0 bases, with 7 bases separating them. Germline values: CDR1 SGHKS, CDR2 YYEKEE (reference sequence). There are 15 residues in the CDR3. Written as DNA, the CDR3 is TGTGCCAGCAGCTTGGCAGTAAATAGCAATCAGCCCCAGCATTTT. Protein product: CASSLAVNSNQPQHF.

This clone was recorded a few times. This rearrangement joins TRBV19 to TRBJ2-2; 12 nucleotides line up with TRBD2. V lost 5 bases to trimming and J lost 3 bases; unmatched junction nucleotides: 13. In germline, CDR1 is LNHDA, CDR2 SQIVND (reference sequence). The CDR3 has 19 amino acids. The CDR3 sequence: CASSPTPSGRAYYTGELFF. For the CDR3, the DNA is TGTGCCAGTAGTCCGACCCCTAGCGGGAGGGCCTATTACACCGGGGAGCTGTTTTTT.

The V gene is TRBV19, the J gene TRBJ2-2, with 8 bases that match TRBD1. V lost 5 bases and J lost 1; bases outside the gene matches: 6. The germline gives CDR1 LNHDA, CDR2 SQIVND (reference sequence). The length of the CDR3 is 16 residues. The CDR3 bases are TGTGCCAGTAGTCCCCGGACAGGGATGAACACCGGGGAGCTGTTTTTT. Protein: CASSPRTGMNTGELFF.

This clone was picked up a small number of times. The CDR3 coding sequence is TGTGCCAGCAGTCCCGGGACAGGGTTTGGTGAGCAGTTCTTC. This translates into CASSPGTGFGEQFF. The chain employs TRBV6-5 and TRBJ2-1; 9 nucleotides line up with TRBD1. Germline CDR1 MNHEY, CDR2 SVGAGI. CDR3 size: 14 residues. Trimming took 5 bases from V and 9 from J; bases not matched to a gene: 8.

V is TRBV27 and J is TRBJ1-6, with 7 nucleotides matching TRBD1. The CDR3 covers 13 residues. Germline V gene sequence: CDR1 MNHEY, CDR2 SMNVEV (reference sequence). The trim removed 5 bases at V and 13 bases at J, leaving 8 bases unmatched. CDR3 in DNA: TGTGCCAGCAGTCCCGACAGGGTAGCGCCCCTCCACTTT. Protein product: CASSPDRVAPLHF.

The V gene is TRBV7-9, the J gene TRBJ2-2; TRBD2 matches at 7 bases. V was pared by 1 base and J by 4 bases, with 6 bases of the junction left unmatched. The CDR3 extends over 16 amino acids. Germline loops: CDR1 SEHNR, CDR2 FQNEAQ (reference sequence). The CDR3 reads CASSLEGRGTTGELFF. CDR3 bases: TGTGCCAGCAGCTTAGAAGGGCGGGGGACCACCGGGGAGCTGTTTTTT.

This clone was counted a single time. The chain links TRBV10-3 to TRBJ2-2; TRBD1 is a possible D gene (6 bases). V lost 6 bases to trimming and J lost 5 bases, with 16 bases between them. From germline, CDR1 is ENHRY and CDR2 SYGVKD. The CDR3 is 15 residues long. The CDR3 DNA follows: TGTGCCATCAGGGGAGCAGGGGACATGACCGGGGAGCTGTTTTTT. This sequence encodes CAIRGAGDMTGELFF.

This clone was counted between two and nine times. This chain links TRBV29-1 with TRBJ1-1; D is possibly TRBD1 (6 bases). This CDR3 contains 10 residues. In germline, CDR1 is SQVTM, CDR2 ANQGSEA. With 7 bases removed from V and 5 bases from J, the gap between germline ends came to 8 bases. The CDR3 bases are TGCAGCGACGACAGGACTGAAGCTTTCTTT. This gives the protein CSDDRTEAFF. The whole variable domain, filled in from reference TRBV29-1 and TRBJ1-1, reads SAVISQKPSRDICQRGTSLTIQCQVDSQVTMMFWYRQQPGQSLTLIATANQGSEATYESGFVIDKFPISRPNLTFSTLTVSNMSPEDSSIYLCSDDRTEAFFGQGTRLTVV.

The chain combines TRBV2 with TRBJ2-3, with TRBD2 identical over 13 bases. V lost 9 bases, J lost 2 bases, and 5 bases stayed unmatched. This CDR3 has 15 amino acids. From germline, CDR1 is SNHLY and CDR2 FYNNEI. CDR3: CARAGTSGNTDTQYF. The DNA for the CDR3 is TGTGCCAGAGCCGGGACTAGCGGGAACACAGATACGCAGTATTTT.

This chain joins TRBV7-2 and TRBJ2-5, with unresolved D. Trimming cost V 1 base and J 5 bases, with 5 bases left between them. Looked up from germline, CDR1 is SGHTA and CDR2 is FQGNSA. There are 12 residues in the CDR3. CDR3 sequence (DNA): TGTGCCAGCAGCTTAGTTCCGGAGACCCAGTACTTC. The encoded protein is CASSLVPETQYF. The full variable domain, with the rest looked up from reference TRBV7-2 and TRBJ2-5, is GAGVSQSPSNKVTEKGKDVELRCDPISGHTALYWYRQSLGQGLEFLIYFQGNSAPDKSGLPSDRFSAERTGGSVSTLTIQRTQQEDSAVYLCASSLVPETQYFGPGTRLLVL.

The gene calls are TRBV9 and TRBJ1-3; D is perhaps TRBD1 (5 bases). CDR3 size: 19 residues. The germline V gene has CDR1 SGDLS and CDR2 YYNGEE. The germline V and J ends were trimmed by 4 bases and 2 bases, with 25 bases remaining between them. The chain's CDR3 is CASSRKPDTVGAPGNTIYF. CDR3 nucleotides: TGTGCCAGCAGCCGTAAACCGGATACTGTAGGGGCACCTGGAAACACCATATATTTT.

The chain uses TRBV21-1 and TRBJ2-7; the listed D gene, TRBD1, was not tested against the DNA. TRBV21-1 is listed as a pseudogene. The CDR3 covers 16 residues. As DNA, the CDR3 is TGTGCCAGCAGCAACCACAGGGGGCCTCGCCGCTACGAGCAGTACTTC. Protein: CASSNHRGPRRYEQYF.

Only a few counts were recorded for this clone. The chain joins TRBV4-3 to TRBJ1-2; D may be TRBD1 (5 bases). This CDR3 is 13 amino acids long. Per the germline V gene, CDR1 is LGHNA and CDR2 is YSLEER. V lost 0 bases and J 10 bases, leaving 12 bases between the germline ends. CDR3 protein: CASSQDRRGPYTF. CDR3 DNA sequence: TGCGCCAGCAGCCAAGATCGGCGGGGCCCCTACACCTTC.

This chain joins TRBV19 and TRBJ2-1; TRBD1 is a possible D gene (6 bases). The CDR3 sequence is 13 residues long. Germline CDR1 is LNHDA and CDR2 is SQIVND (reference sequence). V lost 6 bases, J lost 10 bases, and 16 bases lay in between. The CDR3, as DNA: TGTGCCAGTAGGATACAGGGTCCTGGGGAGCAGTTCTTC. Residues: CASRIQGPGEQFF.

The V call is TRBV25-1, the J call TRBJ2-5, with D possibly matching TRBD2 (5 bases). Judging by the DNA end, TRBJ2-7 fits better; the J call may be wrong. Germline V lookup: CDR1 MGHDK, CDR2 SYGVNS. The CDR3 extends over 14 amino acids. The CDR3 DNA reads TGTGCCAGCATTGGAGGACGCTTCTCCTACGAGCAGTACTTC. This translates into CASIGGRFSYEQYF.

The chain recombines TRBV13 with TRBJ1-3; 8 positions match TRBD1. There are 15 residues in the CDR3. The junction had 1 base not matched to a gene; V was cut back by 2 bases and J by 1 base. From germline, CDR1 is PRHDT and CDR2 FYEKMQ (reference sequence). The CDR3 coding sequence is TGTGCCAGCAGCTTACAGGGGGCGTCTGGAAACACCATATATTTT. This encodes CASSLQGASGNTIYF. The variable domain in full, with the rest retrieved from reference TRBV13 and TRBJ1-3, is AAGVIQSPRHLIKEKRETATLKCYPIPRHDTVYWYQQGPGQDPQFLISFYEKMQSDKGSIPDRFSAQQFSDYHSELNMSSLELGDSALYFCASSLQGASGNTIYFGEGSWLTVV.

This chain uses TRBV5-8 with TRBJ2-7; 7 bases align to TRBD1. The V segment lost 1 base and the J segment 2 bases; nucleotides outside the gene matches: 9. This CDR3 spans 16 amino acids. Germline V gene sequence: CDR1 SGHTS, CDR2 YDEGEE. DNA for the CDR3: TGTGCCAGCAGCTTGACTGGGACAGCAACAGCCTACGAGCAGTACTTC. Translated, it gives CASSLTGTATAYEQYF.

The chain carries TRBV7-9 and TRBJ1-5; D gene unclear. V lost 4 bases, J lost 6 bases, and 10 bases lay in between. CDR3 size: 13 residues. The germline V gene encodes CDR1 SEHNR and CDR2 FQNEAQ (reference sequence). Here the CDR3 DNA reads TGTGCCAGCAGCTCAGCGGGCGGTCAGCCCCAGCATTTT. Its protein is CASSSAGGQPQHF.

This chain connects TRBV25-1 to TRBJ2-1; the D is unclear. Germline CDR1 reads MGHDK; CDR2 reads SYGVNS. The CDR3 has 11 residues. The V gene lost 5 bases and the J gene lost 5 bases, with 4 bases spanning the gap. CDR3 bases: TGTGCCAGCAGTCAGAACAATGAGCAGTTCTTC. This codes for CASSQNNEQFF.

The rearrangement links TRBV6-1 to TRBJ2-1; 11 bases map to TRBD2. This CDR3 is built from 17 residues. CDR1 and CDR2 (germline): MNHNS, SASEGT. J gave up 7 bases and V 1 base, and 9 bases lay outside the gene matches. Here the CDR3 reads CASSEEGRLAGTNEQFF. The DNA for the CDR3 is TGTGCCAGCAGTGAAGAGGGCCGACTAGCGGGGACTAATGAGCAGTTCTTC.

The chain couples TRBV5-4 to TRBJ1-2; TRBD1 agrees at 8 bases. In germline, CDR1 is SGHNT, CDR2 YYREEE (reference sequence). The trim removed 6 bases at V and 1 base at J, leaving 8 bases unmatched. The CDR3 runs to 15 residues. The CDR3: CASTHGQGYNYGYTF. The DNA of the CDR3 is TGTGCCAGCACCCATGGACAGGGTTATAACTATGGCTACACCTTC.

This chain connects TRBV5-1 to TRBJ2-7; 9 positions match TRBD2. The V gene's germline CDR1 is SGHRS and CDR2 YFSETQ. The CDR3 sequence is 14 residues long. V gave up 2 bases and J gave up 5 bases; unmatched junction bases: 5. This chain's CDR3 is CASSFRGGAHEQYF. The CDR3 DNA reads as TGCGCCAGCAGCTTCCGCGGGGGGGCCCACGAGCAGTACTTC.